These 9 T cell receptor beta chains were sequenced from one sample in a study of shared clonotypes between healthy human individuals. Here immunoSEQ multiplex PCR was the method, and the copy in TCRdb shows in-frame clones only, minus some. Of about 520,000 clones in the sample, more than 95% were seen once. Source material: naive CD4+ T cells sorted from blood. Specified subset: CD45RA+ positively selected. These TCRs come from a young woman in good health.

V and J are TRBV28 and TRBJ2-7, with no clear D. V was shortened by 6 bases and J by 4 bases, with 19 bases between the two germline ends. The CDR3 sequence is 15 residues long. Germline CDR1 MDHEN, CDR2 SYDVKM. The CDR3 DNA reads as TGTGCCAGCAGCCCCCCGATGGCGACGAGATACGAGCAGTACTTC. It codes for CASSPPMATRYEQYF.

CDR3 sequence (DNA): TGCGCCAGCAGCTTGATGGGACAGGGATATACTGAAGCTTTCTTT. Protein: CASSLMGQGYTEAFF. This chain links TRBV5-1 with TRBJ1-1, with 9 bases that match TRBD1. The trim removed 1 base at V and 5 bases at J, leaving 6 bases unmatched. This CDR3 comprises 15 residues. From germline, CDR1 is SGHRS and CDR2 YFSETQ.

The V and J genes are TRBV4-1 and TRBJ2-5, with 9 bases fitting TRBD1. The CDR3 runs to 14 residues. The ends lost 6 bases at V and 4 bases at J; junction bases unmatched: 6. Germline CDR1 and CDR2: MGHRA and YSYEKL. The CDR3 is CASSPGQGTETQYF. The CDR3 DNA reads TGCGCCAGCAGTCCCGGACAGGGGACAGAGACCCAGTACTTC.

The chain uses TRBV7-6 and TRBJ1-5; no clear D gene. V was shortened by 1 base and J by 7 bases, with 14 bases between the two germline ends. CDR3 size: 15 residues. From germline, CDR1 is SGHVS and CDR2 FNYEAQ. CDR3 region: CASSLVASSGQPQHF. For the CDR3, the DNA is TGTGCCAGCAGCTTAGTTGCCTCAAGCGGGCAGCCCCAGCATTTT.

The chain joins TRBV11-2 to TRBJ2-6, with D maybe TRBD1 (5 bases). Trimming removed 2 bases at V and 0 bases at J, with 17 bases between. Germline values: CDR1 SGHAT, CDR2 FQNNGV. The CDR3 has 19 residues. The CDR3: CASSLSLGVGFSGANVLTF. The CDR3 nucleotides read TGTGCCAGCAGCTTATCCCTAGGGGTAGGCTTCTCTGGGGCCAACGTCCTGACTTTC.

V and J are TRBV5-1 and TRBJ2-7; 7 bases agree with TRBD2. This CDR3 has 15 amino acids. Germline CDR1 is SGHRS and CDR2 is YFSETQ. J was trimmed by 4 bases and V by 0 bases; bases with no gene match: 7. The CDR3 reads CASSLGSGMVYEQYF. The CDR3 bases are TGCGCCAGCAGCTTGGGAAGCGGGATGGTTTACGAGCAGTACTTC.

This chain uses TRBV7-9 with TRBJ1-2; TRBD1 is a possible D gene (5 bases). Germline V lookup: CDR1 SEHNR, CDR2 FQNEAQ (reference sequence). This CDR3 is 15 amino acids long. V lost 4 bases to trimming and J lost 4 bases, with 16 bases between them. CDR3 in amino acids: CASSSGGQQIYGYTF. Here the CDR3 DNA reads TGTGCCAGCAGCTCAGGCGGACAACAGATCTATGGCTACACCTTC.

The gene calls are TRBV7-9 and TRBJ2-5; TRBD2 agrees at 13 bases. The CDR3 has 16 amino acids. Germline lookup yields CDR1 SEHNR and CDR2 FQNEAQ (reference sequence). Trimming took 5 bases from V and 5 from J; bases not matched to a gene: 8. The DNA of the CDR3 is TGTGCCAGCAGCCTTAGGACTAGCGGGAGTTCGGAGACCCAGTACTTC. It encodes CASSLRTSGSSETQYF.

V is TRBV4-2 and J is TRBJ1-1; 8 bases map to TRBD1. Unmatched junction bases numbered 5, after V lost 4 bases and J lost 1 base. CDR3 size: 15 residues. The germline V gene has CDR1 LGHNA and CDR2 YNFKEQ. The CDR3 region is CASSPGQGQNTEAFF. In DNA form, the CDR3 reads TGTGCCAGCAGCCCTGGACAGGGTCAGAACACTGAAGCTTTCTTT.